This T cell receptor beta chain was retrieved from a study of shared clonotypes between healthy human individuals. This CDR3 is built from 13 residues. Germline lookup yields CDR1 MNHNS and CDR2 SASEGT. V gave up 7 bases and J gave up 5 bases, with 15 bases separating them. This clone was detected only a few times. Clones were read by immunoSEQ multiplex PCR, and TCRdb kept only the in-frame ones, dropping some. This table holds around 720,000 clones, 55% to 85% found once. Material: memory CD4+ T cells sorted from blood. Described subset: CD45RA-negative fraction. This clonotype was sampled from a woman in her twenties or thirties in good health. The chain joins TRBV6-1 to TRBJ2-7; D assignment may be TRBD1 or TRBD2 (5 bases each). CDR3 bases: TGTGCCAGCACCAAAAGGGACCCGGACGAGCAGTACTTC. Its translation is CASTKRDPDEQYF.